The 17 T cell receptor beta chains given below trace back to one sample, sequenced in a study of cytomegalovirus exposure and HLA in healthy donors (dated by TCRdb to between 2016 and 2019). The library was obtained by the immunoSEQ multiplex PCR assay. A mixture of 60 forward primers for TCR Vbeta segments and 13 reverse primers for TCR Jbeta segments was used in the multiplex PCR. Held by TCRdb, this immuneACCESS table contains in-frame sequences only and omits some clones. Under half of the omission traces to an unresolved V gene where checked; the cause of the rest is unknown. This sample holds some 200,000 clones; approximately 88% were observed only once. The ten biggest clones cover 0.71% of the sample. Sequencing used PBMCs. These receptors came from a boy aged 2 to 10 in good health and CMV-seronegative.

The CDR3: CAISPSEGEETQYF. CDR3 in DNA: TGTGCCATCTCTCCTTCCGAGGGGGAAGAGACCCAGTACTTC. The rearrangement uses TRBV10-3 and TRBJ2-5; maybe TRBD1 (6 bases). Germline values: CDR1 ENHRY, CDR2 SYGVKD. Between the trimmed V and J ends, which lost 8 bases and 3 bases, there was a span of 16 bases. This CDR3 contains 14 residues.

This clone was picked up a small number of times. This chain connects TRBV10-2 to TRBJ1-1; tentatively, D is TRBD1 (6 bases). Trimming left V 6 bases short and J 0 bases short, with 11 bases between. Germline assignment: CDR1 WSHSY and CDR2 SAAADI. This CDR3 has 14 residues. CDR3: CASSGTMMNTEAFF. The CDR3 bases are TGCGCCAGCAGCGGGACAATGATGAACACTGAAGCTTTCTTT.

V and J are TRBV6-1 and TRBJ1-2; TRBD1 is a possible D gene (5 bases). Between the trimmed V and J ends, which lost 3 bases and 4 bases, there was a span of 15 bases. The CDR3 consists of 15 residues. The germline CDR1 and CDR2 sequences are MNHNS and SASEGT. The CDR3 reads CASSDLSDSSYGYTF. The CDR3 DNA reads as TGTGCCAGCAGTGACCTCTCCGACAGCAGCTATGGCTACACCTTC.

The J gene is TRBJ2-5, the V gene TRBV7-9; 9 bases align to TRBD1. The germline CDR1 and CDR2 sequences are SEHNR and FQNEAQ (reference sequence). V shed 5 bases and J 5 bases; nucleotides not matched to a gene: 9. The CDR3 is made up of 15 amino acids. Here the CDR3 DNA reads TGTGCCAGCAGCGGACGGGACAGGGTGGAGGAGACCCAGTACTTC. This encodes CASSGRDRVEETQYF.

This clone occurred once. The chain recombines TRBV6-5 with TRBJ2-7; D might be TRBD2 (6 bases). The germline CDR1 and CDR2 sequences are MNHEY and SVGAGI. This CDR3 is 15 amino acids long. Trimming shortened V by 4 bases and J by 2 bases, and 15 bases separated the two germline ends. CDR3 nucleotides: TGTGCCAGCAGTTTTTCGGGACTCCTAACCTACGAGCAGTACTTC. It yields the protein CASSFSGLLTYEQYF.

This chain joins TRBV5-6 and TRBJ1-2, with no clear D. CDR3 length equals 14 residues. The germline V gene encodes CDR1 SGHDT and CDR2 YYEEEE. Trimming removed 2 bases from V and 3 bases from J, with 11 bases in between. The CDR3 bases are TGTGCCAGCAGCTTTTGGTTAGGAGACTATGGCTACACCTTC. Its translation: CASSFWLGDYGYTF. The full variable domain, in which reference TRBV5-6 and TRBJ1-2 provide the parts outside the CDR3, is DAGVTQSPTHLIKTRGQQVTLRCSPKSGHDTVSWYQQALGQGPQFIFQYYEEEERQRGNFPDRFSGHQFPNYSSELNVNALLLGDSALYLCASSFWLGDYGYTFGSGTRLTVV.

V and J are TRBV7-2 and TRBJ2-5; the D is unclear. The V end was cut by 5 bases, the J end by 4 bases, with 17 bases between. Germline lookup yields CDR1 SGHTA and CDR2 FQGNSA. CDR3 length equals 15 residues. For the CDR3, the DNA is TGTGCCAGCAGCCTGCAGAGGAGCGCACGAGAGACCCAGTACTTC. It yields the protein CASSLQRSARETQYF.

This clone showed up just once. The chain has TRBV13 and TRBJ2-3; D possibly corresponds to TRBD2 (6 bases). The V end lost 0 bases, the J end lost 4 bases, and 8 bases lay between the germline ends. The CDR3 covers 14 residues. The V gene's germline CDR1 is PRHDT and CDR2 FYEKMQ (reference sequence). The CDR3 here is CASSLGTSPDTQYF. CDR3 coding DNA: TGTGCCAGCAGCTTAGGGACTAGTCCAGATACGCAGTATTTT.

This chain joins TRBV2 and TRBJ1-1, with D uncertain. This CDR3 contains 13 residues. Germline CDR1 reads SNHLY; CDR2 reads FYNNEI. Trimming shortened V by 4 bases and J by 5 bases, and 11 bases separated the two germline ends. The CDR3: CASSVQEMTEAFF. The CDR3 DNA sequence: TGTGCCAGCAGTGTCCAGGAAATGACTGAAGCTTTCTTT.

The V gene is TRBV5-6, the J gene TRBJ2-5; 7 bases match TRBD2. CDR3 size: 15 residues. Germline V gives CDR1 SGHDT, CDR2 YYEEEE. Trimming at V came to 2 bases and at J to 6 bases, leaving 10 bases not matched to a gene. CDR3 bases: TGTGCCAGCAGCTTATACGCAGGCGGGGGAAAGACCCAGTACTTC. This encodes CASSLYAGGGKTQYF. The whole variable domain, remainder taken from reference TRBV5-6 and TRBJ2-5, is DAGVTQSPTHLIKTRGQQVTLRCSPKSGHDTVSWYQQALGQGPQFIFQYYEEEERQRGNFPDRFSGHQFPNYSSELNVNALLLGDSALYLCASSLYAGGGKTQYFGPGTRLLVL.

In DNA form, the CDR3 reads TGTGCCAGCAGCACACTAGCGGCTGATACGCAGTATTTT. Protein: CASSTLAADTQYF. The chain is built from TRBV7-2 and TRBJ2-3, with 8 bases identical to TRBD2. With V trimmed by 5 bases and J by 6 bases, 4 bases remained unmatched. The CDR3 contains 13 residues. Germline CDR1 and CDR2: SGHTA and FQGNSA.

This clone came up once. The J gene is TRBJ2-7, the V gene TRBV7-6; 8 nucleotides match TRBD1. CDR1 SGHVS and CDR2 FNYEAQ come from the germline V gene. V lost 4 bases to trimming and J lost 7 bases; unmatched junction nucleotides: 9. The CDR3 length is 14 residues. The CDR3 DNA sequence: TGTGCCAGCAGCTCGACAGGGGTGCGGGGTGAGCAGTACTTC. Protein sequence: CASSSTGVRGEQYF.

V gene TRBV7-2 combines with J gene TRBJ1-5; no clear D gene. Germline V gene data show CDR1 as SGHTA and CDR2 as FQGNSA. There are 14 residues in the CDR3. Trimming removed 1 base at V and 5 bases at J, with 9 bases between. The CDR3 loop reads CASSLETGYQPQHF. The CDR3, as DNA: TGTGCCAGCAGCTTAGAAACCGGTTATCAGCCCCAGCATTTT. Looking up the rest from reference TRBV7-2 and TRBJ1-5 gives the full variable domain: GAGVSQSPSNKVTEKGKDVELRCDPISGHTALYWYRQSLGQGLEFLIYFQGNSAPDKSGLPSDRFSAERTGGSVSTLTIQRTQQEDSAVYLCASSLETGYQPQHFGDGTRLSIL.

The chain combines TRBV6-1 with TRBJ2-7; a possible D gene is TRBD1 (6 bases). Germline V gene data show CDR1 as MNHNS and CDR2 as SASEGT. V shed 6 bases and J shed 0 bases, with 12 bases lying between them. The CDR3 consists of 14 residues. The CDR3 sequence is CASSRDTTSYEQYF. The CDR3 DNA sequence: TGTGCCAGCAGCAGGGACACCACCTCCTACGAGCAGTACTTC.

The sample holds a few counts of this clone. The chain couples TRBV7-9 to TRBJ2-7; 10 bases match TRBD1. The CDR3 is made up of 14 amino acids. Trimming removed 3 bases from V and 7 bases from J; junction bases left unmatched: 6. The germline gives CDR1 SEHNR, CDR2 FQNEAQ (reference sequence). The CDR3: CASSFQTGGREQYF. In nucleotides, the CDR3 is TGTGCCAGCAGCTTCCAGACAGGGGGCCGGGAGCAGTACTTC.

The V call is TRBV5-5, the J call TRBJ2-2; maybe TRBD1 (5 bases). The V gene lost 4 bases and the J gene lost 4 bases, with 17 bases spanning the gap. Germline V gene lookup returns CDR1 SGHKS and CDR2 YYEKEE (reference sequence). The CDR3 has 16 amino acids. The CDR3 reads CASSDTGRTSTGELFF. The DNA for the CDR3 is TGTGCCAGCAGCGACACAGGAAGAACCTCCACCGGGGAGCTGTTTTTT. Drawing the rest from reference TRBV5-5 and TRBJ2-2, the complete variable domain is DAGVTQSPTHLIKTRGQQVTLRCSPISGHKSVSWYQQVLGQGPQFIFQYYEKEERGRGNFPDRFSARQFPNYSSELNVNALLLGDSALYLCASSDTGRTSTGELFFGEGSRLTVL.

This chain connects TRBV6-5 to TRBJ1-4, with D perhaps matching TRBD1 (5 bases). The germline V gene has CDR1 MNHEY and CDR2 SVGAGI. Trimming took 6 bases from V and 8 from J, leaving 19 bases between them. The CDR3 is 15 amino acids. The CDR3 reads CASSRGTSGNEKLFF. The DNA of the CDR3 is TGTGCCAGCAGCCGAGGGACTTCCGGTAACGAAAAACTGTTTTTT.